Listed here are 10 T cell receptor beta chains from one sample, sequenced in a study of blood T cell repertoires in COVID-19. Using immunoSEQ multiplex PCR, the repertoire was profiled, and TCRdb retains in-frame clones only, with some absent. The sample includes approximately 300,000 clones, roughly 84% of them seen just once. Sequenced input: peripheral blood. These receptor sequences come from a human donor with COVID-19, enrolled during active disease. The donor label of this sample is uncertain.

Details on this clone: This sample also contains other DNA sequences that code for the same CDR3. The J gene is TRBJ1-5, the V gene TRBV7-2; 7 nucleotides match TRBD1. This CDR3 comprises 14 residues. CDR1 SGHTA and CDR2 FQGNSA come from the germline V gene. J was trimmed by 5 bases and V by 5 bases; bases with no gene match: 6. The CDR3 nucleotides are TGTGCCAGCAGCCTACAGGGGAGTGATCAGCCCCAGCATTTT. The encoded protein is CASSLQGSDQPQHF.

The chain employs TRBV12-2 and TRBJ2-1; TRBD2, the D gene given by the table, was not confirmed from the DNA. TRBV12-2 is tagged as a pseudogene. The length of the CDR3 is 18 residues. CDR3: CASRLSPKREPPRHEQFF. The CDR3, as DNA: TGTGCAAGTCGCTTATCCCCTAAGCGGGAACCCCCCCGACATGAGCAGTTCTTC.

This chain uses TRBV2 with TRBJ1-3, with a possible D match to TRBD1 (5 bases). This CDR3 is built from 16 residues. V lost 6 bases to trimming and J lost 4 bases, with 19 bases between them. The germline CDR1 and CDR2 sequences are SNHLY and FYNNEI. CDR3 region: CASSLKPPSGGNTIYF. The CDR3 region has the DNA TGTGCCAGCAGCCTCAAACCCCCCTCAGGGGGAAACACCATATATTTT.

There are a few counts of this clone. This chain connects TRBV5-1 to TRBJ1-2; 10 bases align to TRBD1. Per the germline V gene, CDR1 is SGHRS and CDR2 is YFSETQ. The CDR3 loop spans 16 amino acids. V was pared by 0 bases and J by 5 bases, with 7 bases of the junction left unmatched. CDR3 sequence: CASSLDTTGGLYGYTF. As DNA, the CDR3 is TGCGCCAGCAGCTTGGATACGACAGGGGGCCTTTATGGCTACACCTTC.

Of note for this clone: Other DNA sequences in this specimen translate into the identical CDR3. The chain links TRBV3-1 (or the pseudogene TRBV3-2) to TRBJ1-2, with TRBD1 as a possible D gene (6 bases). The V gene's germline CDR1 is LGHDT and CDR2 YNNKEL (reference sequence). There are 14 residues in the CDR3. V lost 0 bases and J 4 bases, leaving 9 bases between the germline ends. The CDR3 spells CASSQDRGSYGYTF. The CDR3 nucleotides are TGTGCCAGCAGCCAAGACAGGGGATCCTATGGCTACACCTTC.

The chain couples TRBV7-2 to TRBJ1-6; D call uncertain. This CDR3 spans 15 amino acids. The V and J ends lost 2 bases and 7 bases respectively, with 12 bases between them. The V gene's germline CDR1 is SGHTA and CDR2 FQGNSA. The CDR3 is CASSLRGFGNSPLHF. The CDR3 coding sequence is TGTGCCAGCAGCTTAAGAGGGTTCGGGAATTCACCCCTCCACTTT.

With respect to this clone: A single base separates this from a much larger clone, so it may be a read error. CDR3 in amino acids: CASSFGGTEAFF. CDR3 nucleotides: TGTGCCAGCAGTTTCGGGGGCACTGAAGCTTTCTTT. The V and J genes are TRBV2 and TRBJ1-1; perhaps TRBD1 as D (5 bases). The CDR3 has 12 residues. The V end lost 5 bases, the J end lost 4 bases, and 8 bases lay between the germline ends. Germline CDR1 and CDR2: SNHLY and FYNNEI.

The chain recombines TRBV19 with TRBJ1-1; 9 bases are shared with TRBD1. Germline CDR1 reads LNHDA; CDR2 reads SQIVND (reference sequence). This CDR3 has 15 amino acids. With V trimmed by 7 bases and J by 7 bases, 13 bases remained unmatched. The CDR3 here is CASNIFPGQGNEAFF. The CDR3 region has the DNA TGTGCCAGTAACATCTTTCCGGGACAGGGAAATGAAGCTTTCTTT.

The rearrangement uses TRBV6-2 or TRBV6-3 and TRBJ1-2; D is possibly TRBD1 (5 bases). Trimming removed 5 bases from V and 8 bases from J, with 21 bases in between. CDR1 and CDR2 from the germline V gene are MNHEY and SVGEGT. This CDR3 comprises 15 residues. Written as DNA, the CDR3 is TGTGCCAGCAGTGCAGGGCGAATCGGAGCTTGGGGCTACACCTTC. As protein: CASSAGRIGAWGYTF.

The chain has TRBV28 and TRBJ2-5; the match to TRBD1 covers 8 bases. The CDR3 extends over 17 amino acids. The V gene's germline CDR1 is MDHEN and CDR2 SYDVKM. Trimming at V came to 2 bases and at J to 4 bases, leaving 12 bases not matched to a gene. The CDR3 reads CASSLRLLQGAGETQYF. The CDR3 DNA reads TGTGCCAGCAGTTTAAGGCTTCTGCAGGGGGCGGGAGAGACCCAGTACTTC.